The 7 T cell receptor beta chains presented below share a single source sample, sequenced in a study of cytomegalovirus exposure and HLA in healthy donors. The PCR contained 60 Vbeta and 13 Jbeta primers. Only in-frame clones appear in the TCRdb table, and some are missing; sequencing was by immunoSEQ multiplex PCR. Counted here are 120,000 or so clones, over 9.5% occurring once; the ten biggest clones make up about 4.7%. Sequenced sample: PBMCs. These receptors all come from a young woman in good health and CMV-seropositive.

This clone came up a few times. The same CDR3 arises from other DNA sequences in this sample as well. The genes are TRBV11-3 and TRBJ2-5; no reliable D call. V shed 4 bases and J shed 3 bases, with 3 bases lying between them. CDR3 length equals 11 residues. Germline loops: CDR1 SGHNT, CDR2 YENEEA. Here the CDR3 reads CASSSKETQYF. CDR3 nucleotides: TGTGCCAGCAGCTCAAAAGAGACCCAGTACTTC.

The chain carries TRBV10-3 and TRBJ1-1; D might be TRBD1 (6 bases). From germline, CDR1 is ENHRY and CDR2 SYGVKD. Trimming removed 9 bases from V and 4 bases from J, with 18 bases in between. This CDR3 contains 14 residues. This CDR3 is CAISVTGSVTEAFF. DNA for the CDR3: TGTGCCATATCAGTAACAGGGTCGGTCACTGAAGCTTTCTTT.

This clone was detected only a few times. The chain joins TRBV9 to TRBJ2-3, with TRBD1 matching over 7 bases. The junction had 7 bases not matched to a gene; V was cut back by 4 bases and J by 2 bases. The CDR3 has 15 amino acids. Germline V gene lookup returns CDR1 SGDLS and CDR2 YYNGEE. The CDR3 region has the DNA TGTGCCAGCAGCTCAAGGGGACAGTTCACAGATACGCAGTATTTT. As protein: CASSSRGQFTDTQYF.

This clone was observed a few times. The V call is TRBV6-1, the J call TRBJ2-7, with TRBD2 as a possible D gene (6 bases). Germline CDR1 and CDR2: MNHNS and SASEGT. The CDR3 sequence is 14 residues long. Trimming left V 1 base short and J 7 bases short, with 14 bases between. In DNA form, the CDR3 reads TGTGCCAGCAGTGAAGACTTGACTAGGAGGGAGCAGTACTTC. As protein: CASSEDLTRREQYF.

This clone has more than one count but fewer than ten. The chain carries TRBV19 and TRBJ2-7; possible D gene TRBD1, 7 bases. V shed 1 base and J shed 2 bases, with 12 bases lying between them. The CDR3 is 15 amino acids. Per the germline V gene, CDR1 is LNHDA and CDR2 is SQIVND (reference sequence). The CDR3 here is CASSIAGGLTYEQYF. The CDR3 DNA reads TGTGCCAGTAGTATAGCAGGGGGGCTCACCTACGAGCAGTACTTC.

The J gene is TRBJ2-7, the V gene TRBV7-8, with a possible D match to TRBD2 (5 bases). The CDR3 is 14 amino acids. Trimming removed 2 bases at V and 1 base at J, with 9 bases between. Looked up from germline, CDR1 is SGHVS and CDR2 is FQNEAQ. DNA for the CDR3: TGTGCCAGCAGCTTAATGCGGGCATCCTACGAGCAGTACTTC. The encoded protein is CASSLMRASYEQYF. Supplemented by reference TRBV7-8 and TRBJ2-7, the full variable domain reads GAGVSQSPRYKVAKRGQDVALRCDPISGHVSLFWYQQALGQGPEFLTYFQNEAQLDKSGLPSDRFFAERPEGSVSTLKIQRTQQEDSAVYLCASSLMRASYEQYFGPGTRLTVT.

This clone was seen a few times. This chain joins TRBV28 and TRBJ2-5, with TRBD2 matching 10 bases. This CDR3 has 16 residues. CDR1 is MDHEN, CDR2 SYDVKM, per germline. The junction had 9 bases not matched to a gene; V was cut back by 6 bases and J by 2 bases. CDR3 loop: CASSPPGLAEQETQYF. The CDR3 DNA reads as TGTGCCAGCAGCCCACCCGGACTAGCGGAACAAGAGACCCAGTACTTC.